This T cell receptor (beta chain) is from a study of T cells in Graves' hyperthyroidism and ophthalmopathy. Study-wide points: Most clonotypes expanded in the thyroid (above 0.001) were also present in blood.

Turning to this clonotype: No antigen is known for it.

What was amplified from RNA transcripts were TCR beta CDR3 regions. HTBI primers were employed in a first-round RT-PCR of the TCR CDR3. In TCRdb, the multiplex PCR reads were re-called with MiXCR into one record per CDR3 protein. The sample records fewer than 250,000 distinct CDR3 sequences, 24% being singletons. Uncontrolled infection, other autoimmune disease, pregnancy and lactation each barred patients from inclusion. The source material was blood. The receptor was derived from a woman aged 40 to 50 with Graves' ophthalmopathy.

CDR3 region: CASSSTMHEQYF. DNA of the CDR3: TGCGCCAGCAGCTCGACTATGCACGAGCAGTACTTC. The rearrangement links TRBV5-1 to TRBJ2-7, with TRBD2 as a possible D gene (5 bases). This CDR3 has 12 amino acids. The V and J ends lost 3 bases and 5 bases respectively, with 9 bases between them. Looked up from germline, CDR1 is SGHRS and CDR2 is YFSETQ.